Included here is one T cell receptor (beta chain) sequence, with context. Its antigen is not identified. Per the germline V gene, CDR1 is MNHNS and CDR2 is SASEGT. V trimming: 3 bases; J trimming: 6 bases; junction bases outside the gene matches: 2. The CDR3 totals 14 residues. The sample is drawn from a study of cytomegalovirus exposure and HLA in healthy donors. In the study overall: Drawn from HLA-typed donors, approximately 86 million unique TCRs were held in an early data release. Study-wide findings and caveats: Immune exposure was documented only through CMV serostatus. Most likely, a cluster of highly shared sequence variants arose as a sequencing artifact. TCR beta sequences reportedly predicted most subjects' HLA-A and HLA-B alleles accurately.

PCR primers comprised 60 Vbeta and 13 Jbeta primers. The assay was immunoSEQ multiplex PCR, and TCRdb's table has in-frame clones only and misses some. The sample holds 200,000 to 250,000 clones, about 89% seen once. The source material was PBMCs. The rearrangement joins TRBV6-1 to TRBJ2-2, with 9 bases matching TRBD1. The TCR was taken from a woman aged 18-29 years in good health and CMV-seronegative. The CDR3 bases are TGTGCCAGCAGTGAGGGACAGGGTCCCGGGGAGCTGTTTTTT. Its translation is CASSEGQGPGELFF.